This TCR beta chain was recovered during a study of cytomegalovirus exposure and HLA in healthy donors. The PCR contained 60 Vbeta and 13 Jbeta primers. The assay was immunoSEQ multiplex PCR, and TCRdb's table has in-frame clones only and misses some. Found here are roughly 120,000 clones, 76% of them singletons; the top ten hold 15% to 20%. From germline, CDR1 is MDHEN and CDR2 SYDVKM. The CDR3 is 15 amino acids. The V gene lost 6 bases and the J gene lost 2 bases, with 14 bases spanning the gap. The chain is built from TRBV28 and TRBJ2-1, with D possibly being TRBD1 (6 bases). Sequencing was done on a sample of PBMCs. The clonotype was recovered from a man in his fifties in good health and CMV-seropositive. The CDR3 DNA reads TGTGCCAGCAGCCCTACAGGGAGAACCTACAATGAGCAGTTCTTC. Amino acids: CASSPTGRTYNEQFF.